This T cell receptor (beta chain) was captured in a study of blood T cell repertoires in COVID-19. Study-level information: From T cells, B-cell-depleted T cells, or PBMCs came the material, which was cDNA or gDNA.

This clone was picked up a small number of times. Authors' analysis steps: How many nucleated cells were present was estimated from reference gene primer amplification. TCRdb keeps only in-frame clones here, not all; method: immunoSEQ multiplex PCR. D and trimming were read from the DNA, whereas the V and J calls and clone size are those reported in that table. This sample has approximately 350,000 clones, with around 82% found just once. V shed 6 bases and J 8 bases; nucleotides not matched to a gene: 12. The germline CDR1 and CDR2 sequences are MNHEY and SVGAGI. The CDR3 loop spans 14 amino acids. The TCR was taken from a man aged 25-40 years with active or convalescent COVID-19. The V and J genes are TRBV6-5 and TRBJ1-2; TRBD1 matches 7 bases. Material for sequencing was peripheral blood. CDR3 region: CASSYRTGLTGYTF. As DNA, the CDR3 is TGTGCCAGCAGCTATAGGACAGGTCTGACCGGCTACACCTTC.